These 21 T cell receptor beta chains share one sample of origin, sequenced in a study of patients and donors after allogeneic stem cell transplantation. TCRdb re-derived calls from the RT-PCR reads in MiXCR, one entry per CDR3 protein. The sample holds around 150,000 distinct CDR3 sequences, approximately 35% seen once. The sequencing input was blood, either unsorted or a sorted T cell fraction (not recorded which). All receptors derive from a human donor who was either an allogeneic HSCT recipient or a stem cell or donor lymphocyte infusion donor (not recorded which). It is not recorded whose cells these are; they may come from a transplant donor.

This clonotype showed up just a few times. This chain joins TRBV27 and TRBJ1-2; D is unclear. The CDR3 is made up of 14 amino acids. V lost 5 bases to trimming and J lost 4 bases, with 14 bases between them. Germline V gene data show CDR1 as MNHEY and CDR2 as SMNVEV (reference sequence). The CDR3 DNA reads TGTGCCAGCAGTCCGGCGAGGCTGACCTATGGCTACACCTTC. Translation gives CASSPARLTYGYTF.

The rearrangement joins TRBV6-2 or TRBV6-3 to TRBJ2-3; D is unclear. Germline V lookup: CDR1 MNHEY, CDR2 SVGEGT. V was trimmed by 1 base and J by 1 base, leaving 9 bases between them. The CDR3 has 15 amino acids. The CDR3 reads CASSYWRPGTDTQYF. The CDR3 DNA follows: TGTGCCAGCAGTTACTGGCGCCCTGGCACAGATACGCAGTATTTT.

In its sample, this clonotype was seen a few times. The chain is built from TRBV21-1 and TRBJ2-7; TRBD2 reflects the table's D call only, with no check against the DNA. TRBV21-1 is a pseudogene locus. The CDR3 runs 14 residues. In nucleotides, the CDR3 is TGTGCCAGCAGCACTCGACTAGCCTCCTACGAGCAGTACGTC. Its translation: CASSTRLASYEQYV.

V gene TRBV6-6 combines with J gene TRBJ1-2; D perhaps matches TRBD1 (5 bases). This CDR3 region has 18 residues. Germline lookup yields CDR1 MNHNY and CDR2 SVGAGI (reference sequence). V was clipped by 0 bases and J by 4 bases, with 21 bases between them. For the CDR3, the DNA is TGTGCCAGCAGTTACTCGTCCCCTACCCCGGGGGTTACCTATGGCTACACCTTC. This translates into CASSYSSPTPGVTYGYTF.

The CDR3 region is CASGQGRDYGYTF. CDR3 nucleotides: TGTGCCAGCGGACAGGGGAGGGACTATGGCTACACCTTC. The genes are TRBV12-3 or TRBV12-4 and TRBJ1-2, with 9 positions matching TRBD1. The CDR3 contains 13 residues. V was pared by 8 bases and J by 3 bases, with 4 bases of the junction left unmatched.

This clonotype was observed a handful of times. V usage is TRBV5-1 and J usage is TRBJ1-3, with D uncertain. This CDR3 has 14 amino acids. The V end was cut by 4 bases, the J end by 4 bases, with 12 bases between. The germline CDR1 and CDR2 sequences are SGHRS and YFSETQ. This CDR3 is CASSAAFEGNTIYF. In DNA form, the CDR3 reads TGCGCCAGCAGCGCCGCGTTTGAAGGAAACACCATATATTTT.

This clonotype showed up just a few times. This chain uses TRBV20-1 with TRBJ1-2; unclear D gene. The CDR3 is 14 amino acids. V was pared by 1 base and J by 8 bases, with 17 bases between. Germline values: CDR1 DFQATT, CDR2 SNEGSKA (reference sequence). The CDR3, as DNA: TGCAGTGCTAGAGCACGGGATGTGGTCGGAGGCTACACCTTC. Its translation: CSARARDVVGGYTF.

This clonotype showed up just a few times. V usage is TRBV6-4 and J usage is TRBJ1-5; 11 bases match TRBD1. Germline CDR1 reads MRHNA; CDR2 reads SNTAGT. This CDR3 contains 16 residues. V was pared by 3 bases and J by 1 base, with 2 bases of the junction left unmatched. This CDR3 is CASSEGQGESNQPQHF. The CDR3 region has the DNA TGTGCCAGCAGTGAGGGACAGGGGGAAAGCAATCAGCCCCAGCATTTT.

The chain links TRBV20-1 to TRBJ2-1; D perhaps matches TRBD2 (7 bases). Germline CDR1 and CDR2: DFQATT and SNEGSKA (reference sequence). This CDR3 is 14 amino acids long. Trimming cost V 7 bases and J 0 bases, with 13 bases left between them. CDR3 bases: TGCAGTGTAGAAAGGGGGGGCTCCTACAATGAGCAGTTCTTC. Translated: CSVERGGSYNEQFF.

This chain uses TRBV7-2 with TRBJ1-5, with 7 nucleotides matching TRBD1. Germline CDR1 is SGHTA and CDR2 is FQGNSA. V shed 1 base, J shed 3 bases, and the junction held 3 bases outside the gene matches. The CDR3 is made up of 15 amino acids. CDR3 sequence reads: CASSLEGAVNQPQHF. DNA of the CDR3: TGTGCCAGCAGCTTAGAGGGGGCGGTCAATCAGCCCCAGCATTTT. The whole variable domain, remainder taken from reference TRBV7-2 and TRBJ1-5, is GAGVSQSPSNKVTEKGKDVELRCDPISGHTALYWYRQSLGQGLEFLIYFQGNSAPDKSGLPSDRFSAERTGGSVSTLTIQRTQQEDSAVYLCASSLEGAVNQPQHFGDGTRLSIL.

This clonotype was counted at least ten times. Here the CDR3 reads CASSLEGQAPYGYTF. Written as DNA, the CDR3 is TGTGCCAGCAGCTTAGAGGGACAGGCGCCATATGGCTACACCTTC. J is TRBJ1-2 and V is TRBV7-9; TRBD1 aligns across 8 bases. The junction had 6 bases not matched to a gene; V was cut back by 1 base and J by 5 bases. The CDR3 length is 15 residues. CDR1 is SEHNR, CDR2 FQNEAQ, per germline (reference sequence).

The chain combines TRBV12-3 or TRBV12-4 with TRBJ2-7; 7 bases are shared with TRBD1. The length of the CDR3 is 13 residues. Germline trimming cut 6 bases from V and 4 bases from J; bases unmatched to any gene: 6. CDR3 nucleotides: TGTGCCAGCAGCACAGGGGTGTATTACGAGCAGTACTTC. Its protein product is CASSTGVYYEQYF.

This clonotype was seen more than once but under ten times. The chain joins TRBV6-5 to TRBJ1-6; D not certain. The CDR3 contains 18 residues. In germline, CDR1 is MNHEY, CDR2 SVGAGI. The V and J ends lost 0 bases and 0 bases respectively, with 12 bases between them. The chain's CDR3 is CASSYSKILYSYNSPLHF. CDR3 coding DNA: TGTGCCAGCAGTTACTCGAAAATTCTCTACTCCTATAATTCACCCCTCCACTTT.

This clonotype was detected a few times. The CDR3 DNA reads TGTGCCAGCAGTCTTCCGGGACAGAGTCCTGATCAGCCCCAGCATTTT. It specifies CASSLPGQSPDQPQHF. The chain couples TRBV6-1 to TRBJ1-5; TRBD1 agrees at 7 bases. V gave up 5 bases and J gave up 5 bases; unmatched junction bases: 12. This CDR3 has 16 amino acids. Germline V gene sequence: CDR1 MNHNS, CDR2 SASEGT.

The gene calls are TRBV2 and TRBJ1-1; unclear D gene. CDR3 size: 15 residues. V gave up 6 bases and J gave up 1 base, with 15 bases separating them. The germline CDR1 and CDR2 sequences are SNHLY and FYNNEI. The CDR3 sequence: CASRDVLGRNTEAFF. The CDR3 nucleotides are TGTGCCAGCAGGGACGTCTTAGGGAGGAACACTGAAGCTTTCTTT.

This chain links TRBV12-3 or TRBV12-4 with TRBJ2-1; D gene unclear. V was cut by 4 bases and J by 8 bases, with 15 bases left in between. The CDR3 sequence is 14 residues long. The CDR3 sequence: CASSYRKSLDEQFF. The DNA of the CDR3 is TGTGCCAGCAGTTATAGAAAATCTCTCGATGAGCAGTTCTTC.

In its sample, this clonotype was seen many times. The rearrangement joins TRBV11-2 to TRBJ1-1; D is possibly TRBD1 (6 bases). This CDR3 is 14 amino acids long. V lost 1 base, J lost 1 base, and 7 bases lay in between. The germline V gene has CDR1 SGHAT and CDR2 FQNNGV. CDR3 sequence (DNA): TGTGCCAGCAGCTTAGTGACAGGGAACACTGAAGCTTTCTTT. Protein product: CASSLVTGNTEAFF.

This chain connects TRBV18 to TRBJ2-2, with D hard to call. The CDR3 totals 16 residues. The V end lost 3 bases, the J end lost 3 bases, and 14 bases lay between the germline ends. Per the germline V gene, CDR1 is KGHSH and CDR2 is LQKENI. DNA for the CDR3: TGTGCCAGCTCACCTCCCCGACTGCTGGACACCGGGGAGCTGTTTTTT. This codes for CASSPPRLLDTGELFF.

The J gene is TRBJ2-2, the V gene TRBV6-4; D uncertain. Germline V gives CDR1 MRHNA, CDR2 SNTAGT. V was shortened by 6 bases and J by 5 bases, with 10 bases between the two germline ends. CDR3 length: 13 residues. DNA for the CDR3: TGTGCCAGCAGATACACAGAGACCGGGGAGCTGTTTTTT. Encoded protein: CASRYTETGELFF.

This clonotype has a count of ten or more. The chain couples TRBV2 to TRBJ1-5, with D possibly being TRBD1 (5 bases). Germline lookup yields CDR1 SNHLY and CDR2 FYNNEI. Trimming took off 7 bases at V and 6 bases at J, with 16 bases between the two ends. The CDR3 is 14 residues long. The CDR3 nucleotides are TGTGCCAGCAACACGGGACCTAGAGGTCAGCCCCAGCATTTT. Translating it yields CASNTGPRGQPQHF.

This clonotype was seen a few times. This chain links TRBV6-2 or TRBV6-3 with TRBJ2-7; D might be TRBD1 (6 bases). V dropped 4 bases and J dropped 2 bases, with 12 bases sitting between them. The germline V gene encodes CDR1 MNHEY and CDR2 SVGEGT. This CDR3 comprises 14 residues. The CDR3 spells CASSLAGDTYEQYF. The CDR3 DNA reads TGTGCCAGCAGTTTAGCAGGGGACACCTACGAGCAGTACTTC.